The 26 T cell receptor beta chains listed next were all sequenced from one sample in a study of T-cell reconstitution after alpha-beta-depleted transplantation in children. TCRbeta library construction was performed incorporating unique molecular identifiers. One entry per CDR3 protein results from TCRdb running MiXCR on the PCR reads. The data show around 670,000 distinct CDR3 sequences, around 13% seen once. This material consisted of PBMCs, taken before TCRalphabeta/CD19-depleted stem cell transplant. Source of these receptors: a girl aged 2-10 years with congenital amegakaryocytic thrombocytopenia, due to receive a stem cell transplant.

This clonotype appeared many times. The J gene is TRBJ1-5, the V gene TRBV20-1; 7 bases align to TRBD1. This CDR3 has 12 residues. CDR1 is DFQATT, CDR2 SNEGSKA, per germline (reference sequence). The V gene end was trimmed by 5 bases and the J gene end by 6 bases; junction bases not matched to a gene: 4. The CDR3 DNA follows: TGCAGTGCTCGACAGGGAAGTCAGCCCCAGCATTTT. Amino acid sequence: CSARQGSQPQHF.

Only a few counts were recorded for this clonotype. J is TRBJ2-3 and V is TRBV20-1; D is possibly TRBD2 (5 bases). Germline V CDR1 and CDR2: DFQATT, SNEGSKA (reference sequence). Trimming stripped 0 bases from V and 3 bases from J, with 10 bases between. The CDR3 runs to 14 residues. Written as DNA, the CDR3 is TGCAGTGCTAGAGATGCCTGGAGGACAGATACGCAGTATTTT. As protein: CSARDAWRTDTQYF.

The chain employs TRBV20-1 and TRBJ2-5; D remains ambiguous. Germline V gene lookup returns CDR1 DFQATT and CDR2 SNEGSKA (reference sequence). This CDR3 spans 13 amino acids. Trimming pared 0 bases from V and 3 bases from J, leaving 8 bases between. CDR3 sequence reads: CSARESLKETQYF. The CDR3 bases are TGCAGTGCTAGAGAATCCTTGAAAGAGACCCAGTACTTC.

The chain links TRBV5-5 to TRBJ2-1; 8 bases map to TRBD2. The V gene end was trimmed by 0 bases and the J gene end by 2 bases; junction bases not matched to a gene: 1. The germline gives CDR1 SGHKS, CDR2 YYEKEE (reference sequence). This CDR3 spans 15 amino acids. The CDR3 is CASSLGTSPYNEQFF. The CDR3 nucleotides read TGTGCCAGCAGCTTGGGGACTAGCCCCTACAATGAGCAGTTCTTC.

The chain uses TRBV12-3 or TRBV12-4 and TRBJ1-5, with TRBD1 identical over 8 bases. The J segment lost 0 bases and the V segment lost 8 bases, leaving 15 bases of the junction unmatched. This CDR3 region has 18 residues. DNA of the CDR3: TGTGCCAGCCCGACCAGGGACAGGCTGCACTATAGCAATCAGCCCCAGCATTTT. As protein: CASPTRDRLHYSNQPQHF.

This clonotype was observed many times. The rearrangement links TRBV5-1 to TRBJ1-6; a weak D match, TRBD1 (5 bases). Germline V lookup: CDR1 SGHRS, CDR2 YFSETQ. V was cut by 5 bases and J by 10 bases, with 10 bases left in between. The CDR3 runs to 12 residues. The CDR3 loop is CASRKGASPLHF. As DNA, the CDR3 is TGCGCCAGCAGAAAAGGGGCCTCACCCCTCCACTTT.

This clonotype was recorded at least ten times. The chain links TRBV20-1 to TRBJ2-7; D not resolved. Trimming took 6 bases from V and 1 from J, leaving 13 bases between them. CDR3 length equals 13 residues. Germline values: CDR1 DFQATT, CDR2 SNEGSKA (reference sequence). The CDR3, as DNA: TGCAGTGCGCCAAAGCTAAGGTCCTACGAGCAGTACTTC. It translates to CSAPKLRSYEQYF.

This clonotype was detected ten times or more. As DNA, the CDR3 is TGTGCCAGCAGCTCCCTCAGGTCACCCCTCCACTTT. Residues: CASSSLRSPLHF. This chain uses TRBV7-9 with TRBJ1-6, with D hard to call. The V gene's germline CDR1 is SEHNR and CDR2 FQNEAQ (reference sequence). There are 12 residues in the CDR3. V lost 4 bases, J lost 10 bases, and 8 bases lay in between.

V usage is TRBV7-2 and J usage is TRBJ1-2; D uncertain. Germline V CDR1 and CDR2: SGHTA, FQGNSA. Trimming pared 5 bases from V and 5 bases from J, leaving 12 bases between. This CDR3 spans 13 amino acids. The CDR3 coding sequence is TGTGCCAGCAGCATCACGAGGGAATATGGCTACACCTTC. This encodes CASSITREYGYTF.

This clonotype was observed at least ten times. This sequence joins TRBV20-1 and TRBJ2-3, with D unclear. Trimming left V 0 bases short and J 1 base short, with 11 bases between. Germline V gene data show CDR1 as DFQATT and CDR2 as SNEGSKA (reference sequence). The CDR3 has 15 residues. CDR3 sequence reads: CSARDEDRGTDTQYF. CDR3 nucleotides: TGCAGTGCTAGAGATGAGGACCGGGGCACAGATACGCAGTATTTT.

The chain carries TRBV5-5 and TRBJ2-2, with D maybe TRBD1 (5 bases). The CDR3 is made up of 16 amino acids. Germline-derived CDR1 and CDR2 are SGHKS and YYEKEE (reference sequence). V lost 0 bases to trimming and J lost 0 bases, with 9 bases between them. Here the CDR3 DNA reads TGTGCCAGCAGCTTGGTGGTGGGGCCGAACACCGGGGAGCTGTTTTTT. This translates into CASSLVVGPNTGELFF. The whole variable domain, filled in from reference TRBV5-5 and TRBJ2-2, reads DAGVTQSPTHLIKTRGQQVTLRCSPISGHKSVSWYQQVLGQGPQFIFQYYEKEERGRGNFPDRFSARQFPNYSSELNVNALLLGDSALYLCASSLVVGPNTGELFFGEGSRLTVL.

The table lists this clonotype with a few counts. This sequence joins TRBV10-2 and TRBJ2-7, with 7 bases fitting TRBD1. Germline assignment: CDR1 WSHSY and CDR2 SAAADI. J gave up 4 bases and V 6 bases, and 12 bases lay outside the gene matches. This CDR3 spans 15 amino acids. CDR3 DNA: TGCGCCAGCAGCCCCATTCCGGGACAGCGATACGAGCAGTACTTC. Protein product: CASSPIPGQRYEQYF.

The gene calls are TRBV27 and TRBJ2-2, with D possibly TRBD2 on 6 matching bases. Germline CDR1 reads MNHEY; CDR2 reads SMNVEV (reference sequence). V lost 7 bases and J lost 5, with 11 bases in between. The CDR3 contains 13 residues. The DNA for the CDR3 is TGTGCCAGCACTTGGGACTTTACCGGGGAGCTGTTTTTT. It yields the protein CASTWDFTGELFF.

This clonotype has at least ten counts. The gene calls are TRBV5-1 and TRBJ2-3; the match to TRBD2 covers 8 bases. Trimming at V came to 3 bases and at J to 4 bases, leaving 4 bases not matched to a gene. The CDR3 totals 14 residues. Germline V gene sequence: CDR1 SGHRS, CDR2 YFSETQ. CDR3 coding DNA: TGCGCCAGCAGCTCCAGGGGACTAGCAGATACGCAGTATTTT. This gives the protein CASSSRGLADTQYF. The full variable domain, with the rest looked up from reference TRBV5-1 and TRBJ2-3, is KAGVTQTPRYLIKTRGQQVTLSCSPISGHRSVSWYQQTPGQGLQFLFEYFSETQRNKGNFPGRFSGRQFSNSRSEMNVSTLELGDSALYLCASSSRGLADTQYFGPGTRLTVL.

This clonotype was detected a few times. CDR3 in DNA: TGCAGCGAGATGGGACAGGGTGGAGAGACCCAGTACTTC. Translation: CSEMGQGGETQYF. The chain recombines TRBV29-1 with TRBJ2-5, with 9 bases identical to TRBD1. From germline, CDR1 is SQVTM and CDR2 ANQGSEA. The CDR3 runs 13 residues. The J segment lost 4 bases and the V segment lost 7 bases, leaving 7 bases of the junction unmatched.

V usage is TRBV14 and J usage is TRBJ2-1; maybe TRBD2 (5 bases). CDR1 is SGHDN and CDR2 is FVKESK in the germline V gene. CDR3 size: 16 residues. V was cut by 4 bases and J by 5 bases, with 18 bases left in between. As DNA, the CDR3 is TGTGCCAGCAGCCCCCAGCGGAGAGGATCGAACAATGAGCAGTTCTTC. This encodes CASSPQRRGSNNEQFF.

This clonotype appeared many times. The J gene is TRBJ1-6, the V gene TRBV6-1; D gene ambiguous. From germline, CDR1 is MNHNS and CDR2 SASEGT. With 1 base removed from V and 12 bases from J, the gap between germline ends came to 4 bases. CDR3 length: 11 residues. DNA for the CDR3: TGTGCCAGCAGTGAAGAGTTACCCCTCCACTTT. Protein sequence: CASSEELPLHF.

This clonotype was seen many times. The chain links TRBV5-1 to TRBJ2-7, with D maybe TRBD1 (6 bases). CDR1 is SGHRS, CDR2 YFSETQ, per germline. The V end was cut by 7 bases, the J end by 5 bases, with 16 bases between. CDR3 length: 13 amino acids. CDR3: CASYLDRWDEQYF. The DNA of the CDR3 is TGCGCCAGCTACCTAGACAGGTGGGACGAGCAGTACTTC.

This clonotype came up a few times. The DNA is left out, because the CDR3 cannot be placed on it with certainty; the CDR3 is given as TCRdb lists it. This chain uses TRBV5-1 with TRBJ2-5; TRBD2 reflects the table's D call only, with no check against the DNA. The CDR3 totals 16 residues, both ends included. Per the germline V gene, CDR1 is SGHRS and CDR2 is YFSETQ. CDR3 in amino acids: CASSSSGGGGLETQYF.

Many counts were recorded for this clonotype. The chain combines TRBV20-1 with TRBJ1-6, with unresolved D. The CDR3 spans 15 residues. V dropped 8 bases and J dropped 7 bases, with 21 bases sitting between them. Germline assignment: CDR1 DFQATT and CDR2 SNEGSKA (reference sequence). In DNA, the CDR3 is TGCAGTCCCGACCGGGCGGGAGCCAAAAATTCACCCCTCCACTTT. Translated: CSPDRAGAKNSPLHF.

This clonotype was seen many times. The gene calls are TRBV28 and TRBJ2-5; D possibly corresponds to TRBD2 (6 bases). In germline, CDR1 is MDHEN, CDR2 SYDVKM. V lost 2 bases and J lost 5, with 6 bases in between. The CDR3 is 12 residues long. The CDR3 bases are TGTGCCAGCAGTTTACTAGCGGAGACCCAGTACTTC. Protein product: CASSLLAETQYF.

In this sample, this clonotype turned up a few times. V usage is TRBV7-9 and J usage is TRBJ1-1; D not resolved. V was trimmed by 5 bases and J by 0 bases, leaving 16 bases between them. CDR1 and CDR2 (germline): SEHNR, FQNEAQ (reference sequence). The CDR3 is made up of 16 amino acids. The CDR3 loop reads CASSLYLGNLNTEAFF. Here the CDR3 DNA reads TGTGCCAGCAGCCTATACCTGGGGAACCTGAACACTGAAGCTTTCTTT.

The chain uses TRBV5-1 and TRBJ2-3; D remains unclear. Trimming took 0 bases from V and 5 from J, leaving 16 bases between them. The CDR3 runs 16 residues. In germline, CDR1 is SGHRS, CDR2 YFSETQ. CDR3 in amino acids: CASSLAGAPRGDTQYF. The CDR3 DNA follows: TGCGCCAGCAGCTTGGCGGGTGCGCCCCGCGGAGATACGCAGTATTTT.

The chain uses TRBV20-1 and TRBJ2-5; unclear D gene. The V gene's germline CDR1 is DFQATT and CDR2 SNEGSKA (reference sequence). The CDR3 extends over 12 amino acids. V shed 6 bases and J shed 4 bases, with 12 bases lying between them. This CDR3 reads CSANDPVETQYF. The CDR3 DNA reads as TGCAGTGCAAACGACCCCGTAGAGACCCAGTACTTC.

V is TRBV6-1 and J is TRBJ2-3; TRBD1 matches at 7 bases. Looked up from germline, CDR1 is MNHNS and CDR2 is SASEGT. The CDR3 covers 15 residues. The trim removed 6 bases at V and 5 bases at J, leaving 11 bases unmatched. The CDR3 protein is CASRTDRVRRDTQYF. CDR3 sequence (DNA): TGTGCCAGCAGAACCGACAGGGTTCGTCGAGATACGCAGTATTTT.

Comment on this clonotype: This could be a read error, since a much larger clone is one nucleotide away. The CDR3 nucleotides read TGTGACAGCAGCTTATGGACGAACACTGAAGCTTTCTTT. Translation gives CDSSLWTNTEAFF. V and J are TRBV7-6 and TRBJ1-1; no definite D call. Germline V gene data show CDR1 as SGHVS and CDR2 as FNYEAQ. The CDR3 is made up of 13 amino acids.